The present T cell receptor (beta chain) was sequenced within a study of control samples from healthy donors and cancer patients. TCRdb keeps only in-frame clones here, not all; method: immunoSEQ multiplex PCR. The profile covers about 35,000 clones, with approximately 94% appearing a single time and under 2% taken by the ten largest. V lost 3 bases, J lost 3 bases, and 8 bases lay in between. Germline CDR1 SGHAT, CDR2 FQNNGV. The CDR3 runs to 13 residues. V gene TRBV11-2 combines with J gene TRBJ1-1; D unresolved. This clonotype originated in a man between 40 and 49 years old with colorectal cancer. The material sequenced was PBMCs. The CDR3 region has the DNA TGTGCCAGCAGCTTTGTAACGGACACTGAAGCTTTCTTT. Translation: CASSFVTDTEAFF.